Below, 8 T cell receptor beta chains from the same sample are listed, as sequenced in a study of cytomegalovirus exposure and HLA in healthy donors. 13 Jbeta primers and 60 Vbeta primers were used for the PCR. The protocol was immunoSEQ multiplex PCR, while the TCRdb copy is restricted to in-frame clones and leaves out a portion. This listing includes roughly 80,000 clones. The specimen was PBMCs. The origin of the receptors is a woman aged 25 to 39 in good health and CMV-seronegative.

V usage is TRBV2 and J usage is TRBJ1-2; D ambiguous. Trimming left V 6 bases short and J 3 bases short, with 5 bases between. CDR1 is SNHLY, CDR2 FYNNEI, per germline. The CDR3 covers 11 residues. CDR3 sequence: CASREDYGYTF. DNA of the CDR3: TGTGCCAGCAGGGAGGACTATGGCTACACCTTC. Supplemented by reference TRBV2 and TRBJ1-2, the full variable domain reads EPEVTQTPSHQVTQMGQEVILRCVPISNHLYFYWYRQILGQKVEFLVSFYNNEISEKSEIFDDQFSVERPDGSNFTLKIRSTKLEDSAMYFCASREDYGYTFGSGTRLTVV.

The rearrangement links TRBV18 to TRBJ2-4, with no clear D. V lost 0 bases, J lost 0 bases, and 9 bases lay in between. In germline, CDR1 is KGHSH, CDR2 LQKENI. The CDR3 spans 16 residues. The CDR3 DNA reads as TGTGCCAGCTCACCACCCCTCCGAGGAGCCAAAAACATTCAGTACTTC. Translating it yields CASSPPLRGAKNIQYF.

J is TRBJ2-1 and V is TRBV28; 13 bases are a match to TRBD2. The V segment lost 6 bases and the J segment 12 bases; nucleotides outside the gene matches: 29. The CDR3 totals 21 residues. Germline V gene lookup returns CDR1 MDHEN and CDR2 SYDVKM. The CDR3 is CASRPMGQGGLAGPWGSGQFF. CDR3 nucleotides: TGTGCCAGCAGACCTATGGGACAGGGGGGACTAGCGGGACCTTGGGGGTCAGGGCAGTTCTTC.

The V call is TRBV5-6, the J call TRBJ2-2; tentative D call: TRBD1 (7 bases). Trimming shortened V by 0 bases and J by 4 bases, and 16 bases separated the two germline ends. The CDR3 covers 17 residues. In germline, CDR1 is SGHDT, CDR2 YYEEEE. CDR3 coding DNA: TGTGCCAGCAGCTTGGCGGCTCAGGGGGGCTTCACCGGGGAGCTGTTTTTT. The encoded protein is CASSLAAQGGFTGELFF. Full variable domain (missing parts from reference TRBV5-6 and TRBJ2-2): DAGVTQSPTHLIKTRGQQVTLRCSPKSGHDTVSWYQQALGQGPQFIFQYYEEEERQRGNFPDRFSGHQFPNYSSELNVNALLLGDSALYLCASSLAAQGGFTGELFFGEGSRLTVL.

In nucleotides, the CDR3 is TGCGCCAGCAGCTTGGACGGGGTGGATACGCAGTATTTT. Its protein product is CASSLDGVDTQYF. The rearrangement links TRBV5-1 to TRBJ2-3, with D perhaps TRBD2 (5 bases). The ends were cut back, 0 bases at V and 6 bases at J, with 8 bases in the middle. Germline V gives CDR1 SGHRS, CDR2 YFSETQ. This CDR3 has 13 amino acids.

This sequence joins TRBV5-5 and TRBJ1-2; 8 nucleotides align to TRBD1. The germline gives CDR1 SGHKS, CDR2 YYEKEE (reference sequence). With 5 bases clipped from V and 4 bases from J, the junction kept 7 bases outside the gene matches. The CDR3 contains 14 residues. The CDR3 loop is CASSPGGARYGYTF. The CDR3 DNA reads TGTGCCAGCAGTCCAGGGGGCGCGCGCTATGGCTACACCTTC.

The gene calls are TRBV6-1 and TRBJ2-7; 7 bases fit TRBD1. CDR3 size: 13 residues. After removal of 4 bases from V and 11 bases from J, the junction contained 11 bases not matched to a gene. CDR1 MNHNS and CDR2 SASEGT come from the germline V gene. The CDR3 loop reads CASSVRGLDGKYF. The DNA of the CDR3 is TGTGCCAGCAGTGTGAGGGGGCTGGACGGAAAGTACTTC.

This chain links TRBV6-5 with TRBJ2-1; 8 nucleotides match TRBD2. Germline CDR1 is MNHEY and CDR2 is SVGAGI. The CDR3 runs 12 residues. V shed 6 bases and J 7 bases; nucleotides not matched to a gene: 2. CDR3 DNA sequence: TGTGCCAGCAGCCCGGGGGGGAATGAGCAGTTCTTC. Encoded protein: CASSPGGNEQFF.